The subject of this entry is one TCR beta chain. TCRdb's table, derived via immunoSEQ multiplex PCR, lists solely in-frame clones and lacks some. The sample carries roughly 150,000 clones, 85% to 95% recorded once. The sample originates from a study of OX40 agonist ivuxolimab in advanced cancers. Whole-study context: The patients received agonistic anti-OX40 (CD134) antibody ivuxolimab. Dose-escalation subjects each had hepatocellular carcinoma, melanoma, renal cell or head and neck cancer.

CDR3 length: 18 amino acids. Germline V gives CDR1 SGDLS, CDR2 YYNGEE. With 0 bases removed from V and 0 bases from J, the gap between germline ends came to 16 bases. The chain employs TRBV9 and TRBJ1-3; D gene unclear. The sample was CD4+ or CD8+ T cells sorted from blood, taken in a trial of the OX40 agonist ivuxolimab. The receptor was isolated from an adult with an advanced solid tumor such as melanoma, head and neck, liver or kidney cancer. CDR3 bases: TGTGCCAGCAGCGTAGGTCTTCCGGGCTATAGCTCTGGAAACACCATATATTTT. It specifies CASSVGLPGYSSGNTIYF.